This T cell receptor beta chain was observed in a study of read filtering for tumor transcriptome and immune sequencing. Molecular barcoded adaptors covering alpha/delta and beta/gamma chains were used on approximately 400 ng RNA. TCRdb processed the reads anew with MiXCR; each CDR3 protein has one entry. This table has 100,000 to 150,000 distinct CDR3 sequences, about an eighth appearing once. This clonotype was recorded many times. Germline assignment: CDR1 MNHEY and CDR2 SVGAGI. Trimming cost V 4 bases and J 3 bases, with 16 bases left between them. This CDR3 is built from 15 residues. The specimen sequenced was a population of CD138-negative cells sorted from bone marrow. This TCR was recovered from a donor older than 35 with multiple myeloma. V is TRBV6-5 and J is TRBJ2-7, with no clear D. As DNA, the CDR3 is TGTGCCAGCAGTTCCACGAGGACCAGCAACTACGAGCAGTACTTC. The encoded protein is CASSSTRTSNYEQYF.